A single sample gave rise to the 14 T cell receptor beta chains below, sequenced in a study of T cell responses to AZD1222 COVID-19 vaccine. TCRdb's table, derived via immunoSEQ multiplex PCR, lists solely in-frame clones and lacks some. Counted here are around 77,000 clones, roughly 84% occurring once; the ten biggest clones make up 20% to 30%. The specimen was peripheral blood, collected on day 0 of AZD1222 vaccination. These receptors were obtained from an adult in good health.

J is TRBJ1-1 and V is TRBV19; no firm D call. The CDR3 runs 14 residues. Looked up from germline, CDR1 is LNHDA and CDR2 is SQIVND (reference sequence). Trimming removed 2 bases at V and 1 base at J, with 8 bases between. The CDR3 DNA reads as TGTGCCAGTAGTATACTTCCCGGGAACACTGAAGCTTTCTTT. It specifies CASSILPGNTEAFF.

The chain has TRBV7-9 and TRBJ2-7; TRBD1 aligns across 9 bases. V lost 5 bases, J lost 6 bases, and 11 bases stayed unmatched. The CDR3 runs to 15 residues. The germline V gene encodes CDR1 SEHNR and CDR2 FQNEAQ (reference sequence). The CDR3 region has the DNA TGTGCCAGCAGCCTAAGTCGGGACAGGGTCGGCGAGCAGTACTTC. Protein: CASSLSRDRVGEQYF.

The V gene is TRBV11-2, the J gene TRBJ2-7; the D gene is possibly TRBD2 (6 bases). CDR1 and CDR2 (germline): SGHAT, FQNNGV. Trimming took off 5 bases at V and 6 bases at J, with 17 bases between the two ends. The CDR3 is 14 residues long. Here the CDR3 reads CASSRAGGSGEQYF. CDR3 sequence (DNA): TGTGCCAGCAGCCGAGCGGGTGGTTCTGGCGAGCAGTACTTC.

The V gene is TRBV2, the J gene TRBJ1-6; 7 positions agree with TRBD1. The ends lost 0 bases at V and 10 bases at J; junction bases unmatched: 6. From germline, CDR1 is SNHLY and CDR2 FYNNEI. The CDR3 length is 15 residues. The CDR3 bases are TGTGCCAGCAGTGAAGCCCGGACAGGCGGATCACCCCTCCACTTT. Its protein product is CASSEARTGGSPLHF.

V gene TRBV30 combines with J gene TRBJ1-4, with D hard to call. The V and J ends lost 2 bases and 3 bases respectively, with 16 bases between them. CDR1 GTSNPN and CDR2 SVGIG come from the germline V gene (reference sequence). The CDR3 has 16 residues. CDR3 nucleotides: TGTGCCTGGAGTCCCCCCCTCGCTCAGGCTAATGAAAAACTGTTTTTT. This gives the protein CAWSPPLAQANEKLFF.

This CDR3 is CATSREQGRATNEKLFF. In DNA, the CDR3 is TGTGCCACCAGCAGAGAACAGGGGCGTGCAACTAATGAAAAACTGTTTTTT. The rearrangement joins TRBV15 to TRBJ1-4; 7 bases match TRBD1. In germline, CDR1 is LNHNV, CDR2 YYDKDF (reference sequence). V was pared by 0 bases and J by 0 bases, with 4 bases of the junction left unmatched. The CDR3 covers 17 residues.

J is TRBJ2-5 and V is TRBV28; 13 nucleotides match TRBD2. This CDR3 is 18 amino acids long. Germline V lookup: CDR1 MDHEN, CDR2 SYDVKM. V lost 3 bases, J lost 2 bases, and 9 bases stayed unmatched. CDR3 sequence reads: CASSFPTLTSGGQETQYF. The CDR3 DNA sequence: TGTGCCAGCAGTTTCCCCACCTTGACTAGCGGGGGGCAAGAGACCCAGTACTTC.

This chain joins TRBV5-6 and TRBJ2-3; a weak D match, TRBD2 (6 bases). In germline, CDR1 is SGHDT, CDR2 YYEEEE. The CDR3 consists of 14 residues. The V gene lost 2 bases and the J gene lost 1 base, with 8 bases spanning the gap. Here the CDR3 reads CASSLERGTDTQYF. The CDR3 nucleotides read TGTGCCAGCAGCTTAGAGCGGGGCACAGATACGCAGTATTTT.

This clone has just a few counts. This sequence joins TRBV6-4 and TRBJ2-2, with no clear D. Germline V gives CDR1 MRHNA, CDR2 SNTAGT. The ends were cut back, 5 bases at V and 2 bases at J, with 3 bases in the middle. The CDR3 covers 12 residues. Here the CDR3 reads CASSPNTGELFF. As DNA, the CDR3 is TGTGCCAGCAGTCCCAACACCGGGGAGCTGTTTTTT.

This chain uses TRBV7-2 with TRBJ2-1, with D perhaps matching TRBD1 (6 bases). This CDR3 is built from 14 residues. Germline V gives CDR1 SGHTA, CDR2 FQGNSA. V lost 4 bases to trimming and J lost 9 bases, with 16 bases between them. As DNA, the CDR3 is TGTGCCAGCAGCTCCCGACAGGCGGTTGGTGAGCAGTTCTTC. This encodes CASSSRQAVGEQFF.

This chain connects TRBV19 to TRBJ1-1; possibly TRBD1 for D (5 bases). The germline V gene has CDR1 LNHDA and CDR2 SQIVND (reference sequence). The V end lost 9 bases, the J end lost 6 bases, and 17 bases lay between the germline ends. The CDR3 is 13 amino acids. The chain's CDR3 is CASGLGERPEAFF. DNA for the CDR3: TGTGCCAGCGGTCTAGGGGAGAGGCCTGAAGCTTTCTTT.

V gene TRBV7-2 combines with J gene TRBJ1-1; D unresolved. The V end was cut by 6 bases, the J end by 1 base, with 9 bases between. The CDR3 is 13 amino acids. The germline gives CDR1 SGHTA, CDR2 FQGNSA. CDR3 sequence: CASSLGRNTEAFF. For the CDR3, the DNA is TGTGCCAGCAGTCTAGGCAGGAACACTGAAGCTTTCTTT.

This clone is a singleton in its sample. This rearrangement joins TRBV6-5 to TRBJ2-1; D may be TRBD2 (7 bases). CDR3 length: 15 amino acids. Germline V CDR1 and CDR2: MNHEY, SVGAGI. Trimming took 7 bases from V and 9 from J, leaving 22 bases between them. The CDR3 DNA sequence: TGTGCCAGCACGTTAGACGGGGGGCGTTCTGGTGAGCAGTTCTTC. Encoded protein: CASTLDGGRSGEQFF.

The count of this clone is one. The CDR3 DNA reads as TGTGCCAGCAGCCTCCGCGCGAGTATGACTGAAGCTTTCTTT. It translates to CASSLRASMTEAFF. The rearrangement joins TRBV6-2 or TRBV6-3 to TRBJ1-1, with unresolved D. Germline V lookup: CDR1 MNHEY, CDR2 SVGEGT. The CDR3 length is 14 residues. The V gene lost 6 bases and the J gene lost 5 bases, with 16 bases spanning the gap.